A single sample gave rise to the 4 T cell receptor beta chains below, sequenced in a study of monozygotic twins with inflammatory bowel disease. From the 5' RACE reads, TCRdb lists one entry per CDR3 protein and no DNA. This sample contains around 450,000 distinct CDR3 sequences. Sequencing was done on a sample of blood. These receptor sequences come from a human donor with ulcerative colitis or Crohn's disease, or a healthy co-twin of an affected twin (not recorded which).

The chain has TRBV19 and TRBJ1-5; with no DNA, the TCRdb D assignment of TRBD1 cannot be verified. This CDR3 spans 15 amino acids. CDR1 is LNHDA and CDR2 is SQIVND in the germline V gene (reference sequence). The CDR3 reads CASSIPGRGNQPQHF. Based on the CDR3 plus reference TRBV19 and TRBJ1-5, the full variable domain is DGGITQSPKYLFRKEGQNVTLSCEQNLNHDAMYWYRQDPGQGLRLIYYSQIVNDFQKGDIAEGYSVSREKKESFPLTVTSAQKNPTAFYLCASSIPGRGNQPQHFGDGTRLSIL.

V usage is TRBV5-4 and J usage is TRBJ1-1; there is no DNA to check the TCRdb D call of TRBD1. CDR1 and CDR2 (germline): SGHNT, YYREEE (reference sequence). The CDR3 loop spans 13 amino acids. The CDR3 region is CASSRSGETEAFF.

CDR3 protein: CSVERRMNTEAFF. The V and J genes are TRBV29-1 and TRBJ1-1. This CDR3 region has 13 residues. Germline assignment: CDR1 SQVTM and CDR2 ANQGSEA. The full variable domain, with the rest looked up from reference TRBV29-1 and TRBJ1-1, is SAVISQKPSRDICQRGTSLTIQCQVDSQVTMMFWYRQQPGQSLTLIATANQGSEATYESGFVIDKFPISRPNLTFSTLTVSNMSPEDSSIYLCSVERRMNTEAFFGQGTRLTVV.

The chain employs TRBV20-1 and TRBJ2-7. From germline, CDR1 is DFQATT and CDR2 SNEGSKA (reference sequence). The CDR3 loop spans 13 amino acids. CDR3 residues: CSARWDPVREQYF.